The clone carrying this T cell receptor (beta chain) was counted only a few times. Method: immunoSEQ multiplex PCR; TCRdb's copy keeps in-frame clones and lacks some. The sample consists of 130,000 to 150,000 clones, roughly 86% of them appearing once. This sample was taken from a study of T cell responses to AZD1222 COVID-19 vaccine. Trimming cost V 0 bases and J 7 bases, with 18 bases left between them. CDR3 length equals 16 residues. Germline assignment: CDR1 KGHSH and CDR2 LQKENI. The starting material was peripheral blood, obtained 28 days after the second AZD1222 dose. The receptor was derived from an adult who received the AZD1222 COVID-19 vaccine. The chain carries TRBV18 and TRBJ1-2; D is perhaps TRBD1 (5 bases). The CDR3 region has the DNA TGTGCCAGCTCACCACCGGAGGGGAAAGTTAGAAGTGGCTACACCTTC. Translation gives CASSPPEGKVRSGYTF.